The source of this T cell receptor (beta chain) is a study of shared clonotypes between healthy human individuals. Study-level findings and limits: Generation probability values for non-shared clonotypes were lower than those for clonotypes shared by all four donors.

Using immunoSEQ multiplex PCR, the repertoire was profiled, and TCRdb retains in-frame clones only, with some absent. The table lists 1.5 million to 2.5 million clones, around 96% of them singletons. About this clone itself: Its specificity is not known.

V lost 0 bases to trimming and J lost 8 bases; unmatched junction nucleotides: 6. The germline V gene has CDR1 SGHNT and CDR2 YYREEE (reference sequence). The CDR3 has 14 amino acids. CD45RO negativity and positive selection for CCR7 defined naive CD8 cells, a population that excluded terminally differentiated effector memory CD45RA+ cells. The material sequenced was naive CD8+ T cells sorted from blood. V and J are TRBV5-4 and TRBJ1-2, with 8 bases fitting TRBD1. This receptor was obtained from a man aged 18 to 30 in good health. This CDR3 reads CASSLGGQGRGYTF. CDR3 sequence (DNA): TGTGCCAGCAGCTTGGGAGGACAGGGTCGGGGCTACACCTTC.